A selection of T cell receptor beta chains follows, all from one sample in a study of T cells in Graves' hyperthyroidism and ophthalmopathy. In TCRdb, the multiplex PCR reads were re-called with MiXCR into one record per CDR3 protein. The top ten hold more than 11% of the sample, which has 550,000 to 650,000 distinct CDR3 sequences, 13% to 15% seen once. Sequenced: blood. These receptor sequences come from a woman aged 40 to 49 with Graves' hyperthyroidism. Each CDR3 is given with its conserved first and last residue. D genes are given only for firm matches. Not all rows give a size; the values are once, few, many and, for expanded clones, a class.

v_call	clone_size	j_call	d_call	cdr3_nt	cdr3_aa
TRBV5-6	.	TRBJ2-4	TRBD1	TGTGCCAGCAGCGACAGGGGGCGTGAAAACATTCAGTACTTC	CASSDRGRENIQYF
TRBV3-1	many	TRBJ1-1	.	TGTGCCAGCAGCCAAGTTCAGGGAAGCACTGAAGCTTTCTTT	CASSQVQGSTEAFF
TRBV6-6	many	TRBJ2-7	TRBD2	TGTGCCAGCAGTTACTCTACTAGCGGGAGGGATAACTCCTACGAGCAGTACTTC	CASSYSTSGRDNSYEQYF
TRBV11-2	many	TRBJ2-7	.	TGTGCCAGCAGCTTAGATAAGGGGACGGATGGGTACGAGCAGTACTTC	CASSLDKGTDGYEQYF
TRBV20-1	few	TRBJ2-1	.	TGCAGTGCTAGAGGCCGCCTCGGCGCGAGCTCCTACAATGAGCAGTTCTTC	CSARGRLGASSYNEQFF
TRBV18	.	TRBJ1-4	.	TGTGCCAGCTCACCGGACAGAAATAATGAAAAACTGTTTTTT	CASSPDRNNEKLFF
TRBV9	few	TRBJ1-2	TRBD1	TGTGCCAGCAGCGCAGACCCAGGGGGCCTCGCCTTCACCTATGGCTACACCTTC	CASSADPGGLAFTYGYTF
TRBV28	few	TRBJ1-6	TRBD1	TGTGCCAGCAGGAGGGGGGACAGGGGGAGTTCACCCCTCCACTTT	CASRRGDRGSSPLHF
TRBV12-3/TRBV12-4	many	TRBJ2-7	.	TGTGCCAGCAGTTCCCGACAGGCAACCTACGAGCAGTACTTC	CASSSRQATYEQYF
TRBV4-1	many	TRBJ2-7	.	TGCGCCAGCAGCCGGTCCCGGGACGGGGGTACCTACGAGCAGTACTTC	CASSRSRDGGTYEQYF
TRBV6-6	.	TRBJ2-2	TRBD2	TGTGCCAGCAGTTACCCACCGGGACGGGGGGGGGGGGAGCTGTTTTTT	CASSYPPGRGGGELFF
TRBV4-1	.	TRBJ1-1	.	TGCGCCAGCAGCCAGGTCCCAGGGAGCACTGAAGCTTTCTTT	CASSQVPGSTEAFF
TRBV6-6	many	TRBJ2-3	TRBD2	TGTGCCAGCAGTTACTTAGGTAGCGGGGGTCACACAGATACGCAGTATTTT	CASSYLGSGGHTDTQYF
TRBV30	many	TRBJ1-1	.	TGTGCCTTCATATGGGGAAACACTGAAGCTTTCTTT	CAFIWGNTEAFF
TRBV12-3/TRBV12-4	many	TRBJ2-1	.	TGTGCCAGCAGTTCGGGCTCCCAAACGGGGGAGCAGTTCTTC	CASSSGSQTGEQFF
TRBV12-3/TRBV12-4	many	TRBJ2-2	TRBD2	TGTGCCAGCAGTTTAGTAGGGTATCAACGGACTAGCGGACACACCGGGGAGCTGTTTTTT	CASSLVGYQRTSGHTGELFF
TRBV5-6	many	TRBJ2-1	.	TGTGCCAGCAGCCCGATCCTTTACAATGAGCAGTTCTTC	CASSPILYNEQFF
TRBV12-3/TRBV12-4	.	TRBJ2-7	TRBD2	TGTGCCAGCAGCCCGAGCGGACTAGCGGGAGGTTCCTACGAGCAGTACTTC	CASSPSGLAGGSYEQYF
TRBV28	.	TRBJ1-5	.	TGTGCCAGCAGTTTAGCTGGGGGGCGATCCAATCAGCCCCAGCATTTT	CASSLAGGRSNQPQHF
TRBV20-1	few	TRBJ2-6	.	TGCAGTGCTACTACCACCTCTGGGGCCAACGTCCTGACTTTC	CSATTTSGANVLTF
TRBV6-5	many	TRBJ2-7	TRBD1	TGTGCCAGCAGTTACGCGGACAGGTTCTACGAGCAGTACTTC	CASSYADRFYEQYF
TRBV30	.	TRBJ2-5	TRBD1	TGTGCCTGGGCCGGAGGGGCCCCGGACAGGGGCTATGAGGCCCAGTACTTC	CAWAGGAPDRGYEAQYF
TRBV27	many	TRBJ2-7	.	TGTGCCAGCAGTGAAAACCTTCTCGGTTTAGACTTCGACGAGCAGTACTTC	CASSENLLGLDFDEQYF
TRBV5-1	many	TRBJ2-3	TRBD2	TGCGCCAGCAGCTCCGGACTAGCGGGAGTTATCACAGATACGCAGTATTTT	CASSSGLAGVITDTQYF
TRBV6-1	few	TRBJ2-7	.	TGTGCCAGCAGCCCAGGGGGGAGCGGGGCCTACGAGCAGTACTTC	CASSPGGSGAYEQYF
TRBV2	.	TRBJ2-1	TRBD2	TGTGCCAGCAGGGCCGGGACTAGCGGGAATGAGCAGTTCTTC	CASRAGTSGNEQFF
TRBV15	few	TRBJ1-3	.	TGTGCCACCAGCTCGTCTATCTCTGGAAACACCATATATTTT	CATSSSISGNTIYF
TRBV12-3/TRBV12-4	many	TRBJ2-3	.	TGTGCCAGCAGTTTAGACACCTACACAGATACGCAGTATTTT	CASSLDTYTDTQYF
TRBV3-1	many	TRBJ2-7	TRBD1	TGTGCCAGCAGCCAGGACAGGGTTAGCTACGAGCAGTACTTC	CASSQDRVSYEQYF
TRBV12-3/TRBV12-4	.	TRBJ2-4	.	TGTGCCAGCAGGACAACAGGGAGAGCCAAAAACATTCAGTACTTC	CASRTTGRAKNIQYF
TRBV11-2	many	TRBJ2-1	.	TGTGCCAGCAGCTTAAAAAGGGGTGGTGAGCAGTTCTTC	CASSLKRGGEQFF
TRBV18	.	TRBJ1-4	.	TGTGCCAGCTCACCAGTTCCCCAGGGAGTCAAGACTAATGAAAAACTGCTTTTT	CASSPVPQGVKTNEKLLF
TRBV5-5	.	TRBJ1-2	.	TGTGCCAGCAGCTTAACAGGAGACACCTATGGCTACACCTTC	CASSLTGDTYGYTF
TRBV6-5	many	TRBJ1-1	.	TGTGCCAGCAGTTACTCGGAGGGACCGAACACTGAAGCTTTCTTT	CASSYSEGPNTEAFF
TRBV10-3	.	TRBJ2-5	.	TGTGCCATCAGTGATAACGGGGCGGGACCACCAGAGACCCAGTACTTC	CAISDNGAGPPETQYF
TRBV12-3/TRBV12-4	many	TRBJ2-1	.	TGTGCCAGCAGTTCCTCCGGGAGTACGAATGAGCAGTTCTTC	CASSSSGSTNEQFF
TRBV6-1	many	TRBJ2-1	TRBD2	TGTGCCAGCAGCCCCCCCCGGACTAGCGGGAGGGCCAATGAGCAGTTCTTC	CASSPPRTSGRANEQFF
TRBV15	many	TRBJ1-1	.	TGTGCCACCAGCAGAACATTGAACACTGAAGCTTTCTTT	CATSRTLNTEAFF
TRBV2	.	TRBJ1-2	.	TGTGCCAGCAGTCAGAAGGACGCAGCCACCTTC	CASSQKDAATF
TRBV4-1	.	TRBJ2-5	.	TGCGCCAGCAGCCGTGGGGGCGGGGGCCAAGAGACCCAGTACTTC	CASSRGGGGQETQYF
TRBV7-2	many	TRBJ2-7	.	TGTGCCAGCAGCCGGGGGAGAGTGAACGAGCAGTACTTC	CASSRGRVNEQYF